The clone carrying this TCR beta chain showed up just once. The CDR3 length is 15 residues. Germline lookup yields CDR1 MDHEN and CDR2 SYDVKM. The V end was cut by 7 bases, the J end by 0 bases, with 14 bases between. This record belongs to a study of beta chain features in type 1 diabetes. Background on the study: Examination spanned 90 million to 140 million sorted cells from all samples.

Sequenced material consisted of expressed TCRB transcripts (all of the isolated RNA was reverse transcribed). For naive, central memory and regulatory T cell samples, reads averaged around 3.6 million. TCRdb's table, derived via immunoSEQ multiplex PCR, lists solely in-frame clones and lacks some. The repertoire consists of 500,000 to 700,000 clones, with less than 20% occurring once and the leading ten covering about 0.093%. All of the sorted populations showed purity greater than 95%. Sequences were obtained from naive CD4+ T cells from blood. The receptor was isolated from a man younger than 35 in good health. The gene calls are TRBV28 and TRBJ2-3; D gene uncertain. CDR3 in amino acids: CASNSVGASTDTQYF. The CDR3 DNA is TGTGCCAGCAATTCCGTGGGTGCTAGCACAGATACGCAGTATTTT.